The rows below give T cell receptor beta chains drawn from one sample of a study of CD8 T cells in Susac syndrome. TCRdb re-called the immunoSEQ multiplex PCR reads with MiXCR, one entry per CDR3 protein. The data contain about 120,000 distinct CDR3 sequences, about 95% of them singletons. Sequenced input: CD8+ T cells from PBMCs. These receptors were obtained from a human donor with Susac syndrome. Each CDR3 is given with its conserved first and last residue. A D gene is named only where the DNA matches it firmly. A row's size may be missing; if present it is once, few, many or a size class.

d_gene: .; j_gene: TRBJ1-2; v_gene: TRBV7-9; len: 14; abundance: .; CDR3nt: TGTGCCAGCAGCTATAGGGAGGGCCGATGGGGCTACACCTTC; CDR3aa: CASSYREGRWGYTF
d_gene: TRBD1; j_gene: TRBJ2-7; v_gene: TRBV15; len: 13; abundance: .; CDR3nt: TGTGCCACCACCTCGGACAGGGCTTACGAGCAGTACTTC; CDR3aa: CATTSDRAYEQYF
d_gene: .; j_gene: TRBJ1-1; v_gene: TRBV20-1; len: 13; abundance: .; CDR3nt: TGCAGTGCTCGGACCGAAATGAACACTGAAGCTTTCTTT; CDR3aa: CSARTEMNTEAFF
d_gene: .; j_gene: TRBJ2-7; v_gene: TRBV6-6; len: 11; abundance: .; CDR3nt: TGTGCCAGCAGCACAGGAACCGAGCAGTACTTC; CDR3aa: CASSTGTEQYF
d_gene: .; j_gene: TRBJ1-2; v_gene: TRBV11-2; len: 13; abundance: .; CDR3nt: TGTGCCAGCAGGGTTCAGGGGAACTATGGCTACACCTTC; CDR3aa: CASRVQGNYGYTF
d_gene: .; j_gene: TRBJ2-7; v_gene: TRBV13; len: 13; abundance: .; CDR3nt: TGTGCCAGCAGCCCCGTAGGTTCCTACGAGCAGTACTTC; CDR3aa: CASSPVGSYEQYF
d_gene: .; j_gene: TRBJ2-4; v_gene: TRBV20-1; len: 13; abundance: once; CDR3nt: TGCAGTGCCCTAAGTAGCCCTTCAAACATTCAGTACTTC; CDR3aa: CSALSSPSNIQYF
d_gene: .; j_gene: TRBJ1-2; v_gene: TRBV20-1; len: 11; abundance: .; CDR3nt: TGCAGTGCTCCCAGGGAATATGGCTACACCTTC; CDR3aa: CSAPREYGYTF
d_gene: .; j_gene: TRBJ1-1; v_gene: TRBV12-3/TRBV12-4; len: 14; abundance: .; CDR3nt: TGTGCCAGCAGTTTTGCGGCATTGAACACTGAAGCTTTCTTT; CDR3aa: CASSFAALNTEAFF
d_gene: .; j_gene: TRBJ2-5; v_gene: TRBV5-6; len: 14; abundance: .; CDR3nt: TGTGCCAGCAGCTTGTTGTCAGGGGGGGAGACCCAGTACTTC; CDR3aa: CASSLLSGGETQYF
d_gene: .; j_gene: TRBJ2-5; v_gene: TRBV15; len: 18; abundance: .; CDR3nt: TGTGCCACCAGCAGATCAGGTGACGGCTATCGGACTATGGAGACCCAGTACTTC; CDR3aa: CATSRSGDGYRTMETQYF